This T cell receptor (beta chain) originates from a study of T-cell memory formation after mild COVID-19. Study conclusions and caveats: Cross-reactive memory apparently joined, as some responding clones appeared in pre-infection memory.

This clonotype was observed a handful of times. The target antigen is unknown. Using its own MiXCR run on the 5' RACE reads, TCRdb lists one record per CDR3 protein. This sample yields about 470,000 distinct CDR3 sequences, of which about 20% are seen a single time; roughly an eighth belongs to the top ten. Germline CDR1 is LGHDT and CDR2 is YNNKEL (reference sequence). Trimming shortened V by 0 bases and J by 1 base, and 14 bases separated the two germline ends. CDR3 length: 17 amino acids. This clonotype was sampled from an adult woman who had mild COVID-19 (a few samples of this study predate the infection). Cell type and time point are not known. The sample was PBMCs or a T cell subset sorted from them (not recorded which). The gene calls are TRBV3-1 and TRBJ2-3, with D possibly called TRBD1 or TRBD2 (6 bases each). CDR3 region: CASSQDRRDTGTDTQYF. The CDR3 DNA is TGTGCCAGCAGCCAAGATAGGCGGGACACTGGCACAGATACGCAGTATTTT.